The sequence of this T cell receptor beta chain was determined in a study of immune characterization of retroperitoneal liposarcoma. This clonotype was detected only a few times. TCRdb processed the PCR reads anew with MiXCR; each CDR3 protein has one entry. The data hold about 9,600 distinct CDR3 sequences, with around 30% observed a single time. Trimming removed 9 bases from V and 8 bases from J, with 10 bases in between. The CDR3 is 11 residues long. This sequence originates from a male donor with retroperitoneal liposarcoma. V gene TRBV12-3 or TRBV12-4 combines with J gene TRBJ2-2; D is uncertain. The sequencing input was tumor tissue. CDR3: CASNSRGELFF. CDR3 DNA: TGTGCCAGTAATTCTCGTGGGGAGCTGTTTTTT.